The TCR beta chain described here comes from a study of blood T cell repertoires in COVID-19. On the study more broadly: T cells, B-cell-depleted T cells, or PBMCs provided the cDNA or gDNA that served as material.

The CDR3 spans 12 residues. CDR1 and CDR2 from the germline V gene are MNHNY and SVGAGI (reference sequence). Trimming cost V 5 bases and J 5 bases, with 9 bases left between them. Methods used by the authors: Reference gene primer amplification gave estimated nucleated cell counts. Method: immunoSEQ multiplex PCR; TCRdb's copy keeps in-frame clones and lacks some. The DNA gave D and trimming, while V, J and clone size come from that table. The table lists 80,000 to 90,000 clones, roughly four fifths of them singletons. This sequence originates from a woman between 65 and 79 years old with acute or convalescent COVID-19. Sequenced sample: peripheral blood. V and J are TRBV6-6 and TRBJ1-1; D not resolved. The CDR3 DNA sequence: TGTGCCAGCAGTCGTCCCAATACTGAAGCTTTCTTT. The encoded protein is CASSRPNTEAFF.